This passage covers 18 T cell receptor beta chains from one sample sequenced in a study of blood T cell repertoires in COVID-19. The assay was immunoSEQ multiplex PCR, and TCRdb's table has in-frame clones only and misses some. The profile shows about 310,000 clones, roughly 87% of them singletons. The specimen was peripheral blood. The receptors originated from a young man with active or convalescent COVID-19.

The chain is built from TRBV9 and TRBJ2-5; the match to TRBD2 covers 10 bases. The CDR3 totals 16 residues. V trimming: 3 bases; J trimming: 4 bases; junction bases outside the gene matches: 9. From germline, CDR1 is SGDLS and CDR2 YYNGEE. This CDR3 is CASSEEGLADIETQYF. In nucleotides, the CDR3 is TGTGCCAGCAGCGAGGAAGGACTAGCGGATATAGAGACCCAGTACTTC.

This rearrangement joins TRBV19 to TRBJ1-2; TRBD1 matches 7 bases. The V gene's germline CDR1 is LNHDA and CDR2 SQIVND (reference sequence). There are 14 residues in the CDR3. V dropped 2 bases and J dropped 4; count of bases not matched to a gene: 4. CDR3 DNA sequence: TGTGCCAGTAGTATACGGGACAGCTCCTATGGCTACACCTTC. Amino acid sequence: CASSIRDSSYGYTF.

The V gene is TRBV6-1, the J gene TRBJ1-6, with D unresolved. This CDR3 has 14 amino acids. V gave up 2 bases and J gave up 7 bases, with 9 bases separating them. Germline CDR1 is MNHNS and CDR2 is SASEGT. This CDR3 is CASSEHEENSPLHF. For the CDR3, the DNA is TGTGCCAGCAGTGAACACGAGGAGAATTCACCCCTCCACTTT.

V gene TRBV5-1 combines with J gene TRBJ2-7, with 11 bases matching TRBD2. The germline CDR1 and CDR2 sequences are SGHRS and YFSETQ. CDR3 length equals 15 residues. J was trimmed by 1 base and V by 4 bases; bases with no gene match: 4. The CDR3 nucleotides are TGCGCCAGCAGCCTACGACTAGCGGGATCCTACGAGCAGTACTTC. It yields the protein CASSLRLAGSYEQYF.

CDR3 bases: TGCGCCAGCAGCGCGCAGGGGAAGAACACTGAAGCTTTCTTT. Its translation: CASSAQGKNTEAFF. The chain employs TRBV5-1 and TRBJ1-1, with D possibly matching TRBD1 (6 bases). V lost 4 bases and J 1 base, leaving 11 bases between the germline ends. Germline CDR1 and CDR2: SGHRS and YFSETQ. The CDR3 totals 14 residues.

The chain employs TRBV9 and TRBJ2-3, with D possibly being TRBD2 (5 bases). This CDR3 region has 12 residues. From germline, CDR1 is SGDLS and CDR2 YYNGEE. V dropped 0 bases and J dropped 10 bases, with 9 bases sitting between them. In DNA form, the CDR3 reads TGTGCCAGCAGCGTAGATGAGGGATCGCAGTATTTT. It is translated as CASSVDEGSQYF.

The rearrangement links TRBV7-2 to TRBJ2-1; tentative D call: TRBD2 (5 bases). This CDR3 is 13 amino acids long. V was shortened by 4 bases and J by 8 bases, with 12 bases between the two germline ends. Germline CDR1 SGHTA, CDR2 FQGNSA. CDR3 loop: CASSWRVGDEQFF. The CDR3, as DNA: TGTGCCAGCAGCTGGCGGGTGGGTGATGAGCAGTTCTTC.

The chain recombines TRBV15 with TRBJ2-5, with TRBD2 matching over 7 bases. Trimming took 5 bases from V and 1 from J; bases not matched to a gene: 4. Germline assignment: CDR1 LNHNV and CDR2 YYDKDF (reference sequence). The CDR3 is 14 amino acids. Here the CDR3 reads CATSDGTTQETQYF. CDR3 DNA sequence: TGTGCCACCAGCGACGGGACTACCCAAGAGACCCAGTACTTC.

This chain uses TRBV5-1 with TRBJ2-5; TRBD2 agrees at 14 bases. V lost 6 bases and J lost 1; bases outside the gene matches: 2. CDR3 length equals 15 residues. Looked up from germline, CDR1 is SGHRS and CDR2 is YFSETQ. The CDR3 here is CASTGLAGAQETQYF. CDR3 bases: TGCGCCAGCACGGGACTAGCGGGGGCCCAAGAGACCCAGTACTTC.

The chain links TRBV4-1 to TRBJ2-4; possible D gene TRBD2, 5 bases. Germline values: CDR1 MGHRA, CDR2 YSYEKL. This CDR3 contains 16 residues. Trimming pared 4 bases from V and 4 bases from J, leaving 17 bases between. Written as DNA, the CDR3 is TGCGCCAGCAGCCCGTCTGCAATTGGGGAGAAAAACATTCAGTACTTC. It specifies CASSPSAIGEKNIQYF.

The gene calls are TRBV5-5 and TRBJ2-3; unclear D gene. V was trimmed by 6 bases and J by 3 bases, leaving 8 bases between them. The germline gives CDR1 SGHKS, CDR2 YYEKEE (reference sequence). The CDR3 length is 12 residues. CDR3 region: CASIAVTDTQYF. The DNA for the CDR3 is TGTGCCAGCATTGCAGTAACAGATACGCAGTATTTT.

This sequence joins TRBV7-8 and TRBJ1-2; tentatively, D is TRBD1 (6 bases). The germline CDR1 and CDR2 sequences are SGHVS and FQNEAQ. V was clipped by 5 bases and J by 5 bases, with 21 bases between them. The CDR3 covers 16 residues. Written as DNA, the CDR3 is TGTGCCAGCAGCATCCGGGACACCGGAGAGGGGTATGGCTACACCTTC. Its translation is CASSIRDTGEGYGYTF.

The V and J genes are TRBV6-1 and TRBJ1-5; D unresolved. There are 11 residues in the CDR3. Germline CDR1 and CDR2: MNHNS and SASEGT. Trimming shortened V by 2 bases and J by 9 bases, and 5 bases separated the two germline ends. Here the CDR3 reads CASSESRPQHF. The DNA for the CDR3 is TGTGCCAGCAGTGAATCCAGGCCCCAGCATTTT.

CDR3 DNA sequence: TGTGCCAGCAGCTTGGCTAACTTAAACTCCTACGAGCAGTACTTC. Translation: CASSLANLNSYEQYF. This chain links TRBV5-8 with TRBJ2-7; no clear D gene. This CDR3 is built from 15 residues. Germline values: CDR1 SGHTS, CDR2 YDEGEE. V was pared by 0 bases and J by 0 bases, with 10 bases between.

The chain recombines TRBV6-5 with TRBJ1-2; the match to TRBD1 covers 7 bases. Germline CDR1 and CDR2: MNHEY and SVGAGI. This CDR3 spans 15 amino acids. Unmatched junction bases numbered 14, after V lost 5 bases and J lost 8 bases. CDR3 sequence: CASSQTGYWVEGYTF. The CDR3 region has the DNA TGTGCCAGCAGTCAGACAGGGTATTGGGTGGAAGGCTACACCTTC.

The rearrangement links TRBV24-1 to TRBJ2-1; D might be TRBD2 (5 bases). Trimming took 3 bases from V and 10 from J, leaving 12 bases between them. This CDR3 region has 13 residues. Germline lookup yields CDR1 KGHDR and CDR2 SFDVKD. The CDR3 nucleotides read TGTGCCACCAGTGATGACTACGTGGGAGAGCAGTTCTTC. This codes for CATSDDYVGEQFF.

This chain connects TRBV6-6 to TRBJ2-1; possibly TRBD2 for D (5 bases). Trimming stripped 0 bases from V and 7 bases from J, with 7 bases between. Germline values: CDR1 MNHNY, CDR2 SVGAGI (reference sequence). This CDR3 spans 13 amino acids. The CDR3 spells CASSYSRGNEQFF. DNA of the CDR3: TGTGCCAGCAGTTACTCACGAGGGAATGAGCAGTTCTTC.

The chain couples TRBV25-1 to TRBJ1-1, with unresolved D. CDR3 size: 13 residues. Between the trimmed V and J ends, which lost 3 bases and 1 base, there was a span of 6 bases. Per germline, CDR1 MGHDK and CDR2 SYGVNS. CDR3 bases: TGTGCCAGCAGTGACAGTACGAACACTGAAGCTTTCTTT. Translating gives CASSDSTNTEAFF.